Below are 5 T cell receptor beta chains sequenced from a single sample in a study of blood T cell repertoires in COVID-19. TCRdb's copy holds only in-frame clones and misses some; the assay was immunoSEQ multiplex PCR. This table has about 170,000 clones, about 87% appearing once. Material: peripheral blood. These receptors were collected from an elderly woman with COVID-19, enrolled during active disease.

This clone was seen more than once but under ten times. The chain has TRBV3-1 (or the pseudogene TRBV3-2) and TRBJ1-5; a possible D gene is TRBD1 (5 bases). Trimming cost V 1 base and J 6 bases, with 13 bases left between them. The CDR3 has 15 amino acids. CDR1 is LGHDT and CDR2 is YNNKEL in the germline V gene (reference sequence). The CDR3: CASSQGGQGGQPQHF. Here the CDR3 DNA reads TGTGCCAGCAGCCAAGGAGGCCAGGGTGGTCAGCCCCAGCATTTT.

CDR3 loop: CATSDSFGTSVPDTQYF. The CDR3 coding sequence is TGTGCCACCAGTGATTCGTTCGGGACTAGCGTGCCAGATACGCAGTATTTT. The chain combines TRBV24-1 with TRBJ2-3, with TRBD2 identical over 10 bases. The CDR3 extends over 17 amino acids. The germline CDR1 and CDR2 sequences are KGHDR and SFDVKD. The V and J ends lost 2 bases and 4 bases, in that order; junction bases with no gene match: 8.

This rearrangement joins TRBV5-1 to TRBJ2-2; the match to TRBD2 covers 11 bases. The junction had 6 bases not matched to a gene; V was cut back by 4 bases and J by 4 bases. The germline V gene encodes CDR1 SGHRS and CDR2 YFSETQ. The length of the CDR3 is 16 residues. CDR3 in DNA: TGCGCCAGCAGCGATAGCGGGAGGGTCGTCACCGGGGAGCTGTTTTTT. Translating it yields CASSDSGRVVTGELFF. The full variable domain, rest sourced from reference TRBV5-1 and TRBJ2-2, is KAGVTQTPRYLIKTRGQQVTLSCSPISGHRSVSWYQQTPGQGLQFLFEYFSETQRNKGNFPGRFSGRQFSNSRSEMNVSTLELGDSALYLCASSDSGRVVTGELFFGEGSRLTVL.

This rearrangement joins TRBV11-2 to TRBJ2-7; 8 nucleotides agree with TRBD2. This CDR3 spans 15 amino acids. Germline V gives CDR1 SGHAT, CDR2 FQNNGV. J was trimmed by 5 bases and V by 0 bases; bases with no gene match: 6. The CDR3 DNA sequence: TGTGCCAGCAGCTTAGATGGGACTAGGGGGGACGAGCAGTACTTC. Its protein product is CASSLDGTRGDEQYF.

The chain has TRBV18 and TRBJ2-1, with 10 positions matching TRBD2. The CDR3 sequence is 16 residues long. Germline V gene data show CDR1 as KGHSH and CDR2 as LQKENI. Losses at the gene ends were 3 bases for V and 9 bases for J; bases not matched to a gene: 11. DNA of the CDR3: TGTGCCAGCTCACCGGGCTGGACTAGCGGAGGGGGTGAGCAGTTCTTC. Its translation is CASSPGWTSGGGEQFF.